The 13 T cell receptor beta chains reported below all come from one sample, sequenced in a study of T cells in Graves' hyperthyroidism and ophthalmopathy. TCR beta CDR3 region amplification was performed from RNA transcripts. RT-PCR in the first round (using the HTBI primer set) targeted the TCR CDR3. TCRdb reanalysed the multiplex PCR reads using MiXCR and keeps one entry per CDR3 protein. The repertoire includes about 400,000 distinct CDR3 sequences, about 15% of them detected once, and around 20% sits in the top ten. The sequenced material came from blood. The receptors were sampled from a woman aged 60-75 years with Graves' ophthalmopathy.

In this sample, this clonotype turned up many times. The chain carries TRBV30 and TRBJ1-2; D remains unclear. Germline CDR1 GTSNPN, CDR2 SVGIG (reference sequence). Trimming pared 2 bases from V and 1 base from J, leaving 11 bases between. This CDR3 is 14 amino acids long. CDR3 loop: CAWSTMDGNYGYTF. CDR3 DNA: TGTGCCTGGAGTACTATGGACGGTAACTATGGCTACACCTTC.

This clonotype was seen ten or more times. The rearrangement joins TRBV3-1 to TRBJ2-1; no clear D. Germline CDR1 reads LGHDT; CDR2 reads YNNKEL (reference sequence). V shed 4 bases and J shed 0 bases, with 10 bases lying between them. This CDR3 spans 15 amino acids. CDR3 in DNA: TGTGCCAGCAGCCCCCTCCCGAGCTCCTACAATGAGCAGTTCTTC. Translated: CASSPLPSSYNEQFF.

The chain joins TRBV15 to TRBJ2-7, with 8 bases that match TRBD1. The CDR3 runs 15 residues. Germline V CDR1 and CDR2: LNHNV, YYDKDF (reference sequence). V gave up 1 base and J gave up 0 bases; unmatched junction bases: 2. CDR3 protein: CATSRGDRSSYEQYF. In DNA form, the CDR3 reads TGTGCCACCAGCAGAGGGGACAGGAGCTCCTACGAGCAGTACTTC.

This clonotype showed up many times. This chain connects TRBV11-2 to TRBJ1-1; the D gene is possibly TRBD1 (5 bases). This CDR3 region has 13 residues. V was clipped by 3 bases and J by 7 bases, with 12 bases between them. From germline, CDR1 is SGHAT and CDR2 FQNNGV. The CDR3 DNA sequence: TGTGCCAGCAGCTTTGGGCGGGGGGTTGAAGCTTTCTTT. Translated, it gives CASSFGRGVEAFF.

This clonotype was counted ten times or more. This chain uses TRBV2 with TRBJ2-1, with D possibly being TRBD1 (6 bases). CDR1 SNHLY and CDR2 FYNNEI come from the germline V gene. The V end lost 8 bases, the J end lost 0 bases, and 11 bases lay between the germline ends. The CDR3 consists of 14 residues. Here the CDR3 DNA reads TGTGCCAGCGCCCAGGGGAGCTCCTACAATGAGCAGTTCTTC. This gives the protein CASAQGSSYNEQFF. Drawing the rest from reference TRBV2 and TRBJ2-1, the complete variable domain is EPEVTQTPSHQVTQMGQEVILRCVPISNHLYFYWYRQILGQKVEFLVSFYNNEISEKSEIFDDQFSVERPDGSNFTLKIRSTKLEDSAMYFCASAQGSSYNEQFFGPGTRLTVL.

Note on this clonotype: At one end, the junction sequence differs from germline, possibly due to a read error. CDR3 sequence (DNA): TGTGCCAGCAGCGGACTAAAGTTCCAGCGGACTAGTAAATGGCTCCCGTTC. Protein product: CASSGLKFQRTSKWLPF. The chain uses TRBV11-3 and TRBJ1-2; D not resolved. The CDR3 contains 17 residues. The germline V gene has CDR1 SGHNT and CDR2 YENEEA. The complete variable domain, with remaining parts taken from reference TRBV11-3 and TRBJ1-2, reads EAGVVQSPRYKIIEKKQPVAFWCNPISGHNTLYWYLQNLGQGPELLIRYENEEAVDDSQLPKDRFSAERLKGVDSTLKIQPAELGDSAVYLCASSGLKFQRTSKWLPFGSGTRLTVV.

This clonotype was seen more than once but under ten times. CDR3 protein: CSALGPGNSEKLFF. The CDR3 nucleotides read TGCAGTGCTCTGGGCCCCGGGAACTCTGAAAAACTGTTTTTT. The chain has TRBV20-1 and TRBJ1-4; D is uncertain. The CDR3 length is 14 residues. Germline V lookup: CDR1 DFQATT, CDR2 SNEGSKA (reference sequence). V was shortened by 5 bases and J by 7 bases, with 17 bases between the two germline ends.

Regarding this clonotype: A junction end diverges from the germline sequence, so it may reflect a read error. This chain joins TRBV15 and TRBJ2-7, with unresolved D. The CDR3 length is 14 residues. Germline V gene sequence: CDR1 LNHNV, CDR2 YYDKDF (reference sequence). The CDR3 DNA is TGTGCCGCCAGCCCCTCTGCATTGGCCTACGAGCAGTACTTC. Translation: CAASPSALAYEQYF.

J is TRBJ2-1 and V is TRBV25-1; D gene unclear. Deletions cut 0 bases from V and 3 bases from J, with 12 bases between. Germline lookup yields CDR1 MGHDK and CDR2 SYGVNS. The CDR3 sequence is 16 residues long. The CDR3 loop is CASSEYRQYLYNEQFF. In nucleotides, the CDR3 is TGTGCCAGCAGTGAATATCGGCAGTACCTCTACAATGAGCAGTTCTTC.

The V and J genes are TRBV19 and TRBJ2-1, with D unresolved. The CDR3 loop spans 13 amino acids. V was trimmed by 7 bases and J by 9 bases, leaving 16 bases between them. From germline, CDR1 is LNHDA and CDR2 SQIVND (reference sequence). The CDR3 nucleotides are TGTGCCAGTATAAGCTGGGATACGAGTGAGCAGTTCTTC. Protein product: CASISWDTSEQFF.

The chain couples TRBV6-1 to TRBJ2-5; D might be TRBD1 (5 bases). This CDR3 region has 11 residues. Germline V gene sequence: CDR1 MNHNS, CDR2 SASEGT. V gave up 4 bases and J gave up 13 bases, with 13 bases separating them. CDR3: CASSAKTELYF. The CDR3, as DNA: TGTGCCAGCAGTGCCAAGACAGAACTGTACTTC.

In its sample, this clonotype was seen a few times. J is TRBJ2-7 and V is TRBV28; no definite D call. Germline V gene lookup returns CDR1 MDHEN and CDR2 SYDVKM. This CDR3 is 13 amino acids long. V dropped 8 bases and J dropped 3 bases, with 14 bases sitting between them. The DNA for the CDR3 is TGTGCCAGCCGGGTGCGGTGGAACTACGAGCAGTACTTC. Its translation: CASRVRWNYEQYF.

The chain has TRBV7-2 and TRBJ1-1; 8 bases map to TRBD1. With V trimmed by 1 base and J by 3 bases, 4 bases remained unmatched. The length of the CDR3 is 15 residues. Per germline, CDR1 SGHTA and CDR2 FQGNSA. The CDR3 spells CASSLGRGHDTEAFF. Here the CDR3 DNA reads TGTGCCAGCAGCTTAGGCAGGGGGCACGACACTGAAGCTTTCTTT.